Below, 30 T cell receptor beta chains from the same sample are listed, as sequenced in a study of CD8+ T cells in alopecia areata. TCR sequencing used cDNA made by reverse transcription of extracted RNA. TCRdb's table, derived via immunoSEQ multiplex PCR, lists solely in-frame clones and lacks some. The sample has around 190,000 clones, roughly three fifths seen once; the top ten hold 1.3%. The treatment: oral pan-JAK inhibitor, 5-10 mg twice daily. This specimen was CD4+ T cells sorted from blood, taken at week 49, from a patient treated with tofacitinib. These receptors came from a human donor with alopecia areata.

The CDR3 sequence: CASSTLAGKADTQYF. CDR3 in DNA: TGTGCCAGCAGTACACTAGCGGGGAAAGCGGATACGCAGTATTTT. V is TRBV27 and J is TRBJ2-3; 10 bases align to TRBD2. The CDR3 has 15 residues. Germline V CDR1 and CDR2: MNHEY, SMNVEV (reference sequence). V trimming: 5 bases; J trimming: 6 bases; junction bases outside the gene matches: 8.

The chain links TRBV4-3 to TRBJ2-5; D gene uncertain. The V and J ends lost 1 base and 0 bases respectively, with 9 bases between them. Germline loops: CDR1 LGHNA, CDR2 YSLEER. The CDR3 sequence is 15 residues long. The DNA for the CDR3 is TGCGCCAGCAGCCAAGGTGTCCGCCACCAAGAGACCCAGTACTTC. Its protein product is CASSQGVRHQETQYF.

The V call is TRBV10-3, the J call TRBJ1-2, with D perhaps matching TRBD1 (5 bases). Germline CDR1 and CDR2: ENHRY and SYGVKD. This CDR3 is 13 amino acids long. V was shortened by 3 bases and J by 4 bases, with 9 bases between the two germline ends. CDR3 bases: TGTGCCATCAGTGAATCGACAGTCTATGGCTACACCTTC. Protein product: CAISESTVYGYTF.

The gene calls are TRBV5-1 and TRBJ2-2; D may match TRBD1 or TRBD2 (5 bases each). CDR1 is SGHRS, CDR2 YFSETQ, per germline. The CDR3 totals 15 residues. V was pared by 4 bases and J by 7 bases, with 17 bases between. Here the CDR3 DNA reads TGCGCCAGCAGCGTCGGGACGACCGTAGGCGGGGAGCTGTTTTTT. It translates to CASSVGTTVGGELFF.

The chain links TRBV6-5 to TRBJ2-6; D is unresolved. From germline, CDR1 is MNHEY and CDR2 SVGAGI. The CDR3 runs 14 residues. The germline V and J ends were trimmed by 5 bases and 3 bases, with 8 bases remaining between them. Here the CDR3 DNA reads TGTGCCAGCAGTAAGGGTGGTGGGGCCAACGTCCTGACTTTC. It yields the protein CASSKGGGANVLTF.

This clone was recorded a few times. The chain uses TRBV7-3 and TRBJ2-7; 8 bases are a match to TRBD2. Germline V CDR1 and CDR2: SGHTA, FQGTGA. CDR3 length equals 15 residues. V gave up 5 bases and J gave up 3 bases; unmatched junction bases: 9. The CDR3 loop is CASSISGGPDYEQYF. In DNA, the CDR3 is TGTGCCAGCAGCATAAGCGGGGGCCCCGACTACGAGCAGTACTTC.

As concerns this clone: Distinct nucleotide sequences in the sample also encode this CDR3. The chain is built from TRBV15 and TRBJ2-5, with D unresolved. Trimming removed 6 bases at V and 4 bases at J, with 6 bases between. The CDR3 spans 11 residues. CDR1 LNHNV and CDR2 YYDKDF come from the germline V gene (reference sequence). The CDR3 reads CATRGGETQYF. CDR3 coding DNA: TGTGCCACCAGGGGTGGAGAGACCCAGTACTTC. Together with reference TRBV15 and TRBJ2-5, the CDR3 gives the full variable domain: DAMVIQNPRYQVTQFGKPVTLSCSQTLNHNVMYWYQQKSSQAPKLLFHYYDKDFNNEADTPDNFQSRRPNTSFCFLDIRSPGLGDTAMYLCATRGGETQYFGPGTRLLVL.

Comment on this clone: Additional DNA sequences in this sample encode the identical CDR3. The gene calls are TRBV2 and TRBJ2-7; D not certain. CDR1 is SNHLY and CDR2 is FYNNEI in the germline V gene. The CDR3 spans 11 residues. The V gene lost 3 bases and the J gene lost 3 bases, with 3 bases spanning the gap. Written as DNA, the CDR3 is TGTGCCAGCAGTGAGGTCTACGAGCAGTACTTC. Translation: CASSEVYEQYF.

This clone was seen a handful of times. The V gene is TRBV29-1, the J gene TRBJ2-7; 10 bases agree with TRBD2. With 5 bases clipped from V and 4 bases from J, the junction kept 5 bases outside the gene matches. Germline-derived CDR1 and CDR2 are SQVTM and ANQGSEA. This CDR3 spans 13 amino acids. The CDR3 spells CSVSTSGEYEQYF. In DNA form, the CDR3 reads TGCAGCGTTTCTACTAGCGGGGAGTACGAGCAGTACTTC.

Regarding this clone: The junction departs from the called germline gene at one end, perhaps through a read error. The chain uses TRBV15 and TRBJ1-2; D is uncertain. Germline values: CDR1 LNHNV, CDR2 YYDKDF (reference sequence). The CDR3 length is 11 residues. The DNA for the CDR3 is TGTGCCACCAGCAGAGTTTTTGGAGCCCACTTC. It yields the protein CATSRVFGAHF.

CDR3 protein: CASRPAGTSSPEQYF. The CDR3 bases are TGTGCCAGCAGGCCCGCGGGGACTAGTAGTCCCGAGCAGTACTTC. This chain uses TRBV11-2 with TRBJ2-7; TRBD2 agrees at 8 bases. In germline, CDR1 is SGHAT, CDR2 FQNNGV. The CDR3 consists of 15 residues. With V trimmed by 6 bases and J by 6 bases, 13 bases remained unmatched.

The V and J genes are TRBV9 and TRBJ1-5; 8 positions agree with TRBD1. V dropped 4 bases and J dropped 4; count of bases not matched to a gene: 13. The germline CDR1 and CDR2 sequences are SGDLS and YYNGEE. There are 17 residues in the CDR3. In DNA form, the CDR3 reads TGTGCCAGCAGCCGAGAGGACAGGGTTTTCGGGAATCAGCCCCAGCATTTT. Its protein product is CASSREDRVFGNQPQHF.

V and J are TRBV2 and TRBJ1-3; possibly TRBD1 for D (6 bases). The CDR3 runs to 13 residues. V was pared by 4 bases and J by 4 bases, with 8 bases between. CDR1 SNHLY and CDR2 FYNNEI come from the germline V gene. The CDR3 sequence is CASSAGEGNTIYF. CDR3 sequence (DNA): TGTGCCAGCAGTGCAGGGGAAGGAAACACCATATATTTT.

The CDR3, as DNA: TGTGCCAGCAGCGTAGGAGGGCAGGGCCGTGAAGCGCAGTACTTC. Translated: CASSVGGQGREAQYF. The rearrangement links TRBV9 to TRBJ2-7, with D perhaps given as TRBD1 or TRBD2 (5 bases each). The CDR3 runs 15 residues. CDR1 is SGDLS, CDR2 YYNGEE, per germline. V was shortened by 0 bases and J by 9 bases, with 19 bases between the two germline ends.

V and J are TRBV11-2 and TRBJ2-3; no clear D gene. This CDR3 is 13 amino acids long. Germline assignment: CDR1 SGHAT and CDR2 FQNNGV. Trimming shortened V by 5 bases and J by 2 bases, and 8 bases separated the two germline ends. The CDR3, as DNA: TGTGCCAGCAGCCCCCTAACCACAGATACGCAGTATTTT. The encoded protein is CASSPLTTDTQYF.

V gene TRBV19 combines with J gene TRBJ1-6; D is undetermined. The germline CDR1 and CDR2 sequences are LNHDA and SQIVND (reference sequence). V lost 8 bases and J 7 bases, leaving 9 bases between the germline ends. The CDR3 has 12 residues. The CDR3 nucleotides are TGTGCCAGTTCCTCGCTCAATTCACCCCTCCACTTT. Translated: CASSSLNSPLHF.

This clone was seen more than once but under ten times. V is TRBV29-1 and J is TRBJ2-3, with D perhaps matching TRBD1 (6 bases). V was shortened by 4 bases and J by 6 bases, with 20 bases between the two germline ends. The CDR3 consists of 15 residues. From germline, CDR1 is SQVTM and CDR2 ANQGSEA. The CDR3: CSVVFSGTREDTQYF. As DNA, the CDR3 is TGCAGCGTTGTATTTTCGGGGACAAGAGAGGATACGCAGTATTTT.

The rearrangement uses TRBV30 and TRBJ1-1, with 8 bases matching TRBD1. The CDR3 runs to 15 residues. The trim removed 5 bases at V and 3 bases at J, leaving 11 bases unmatched. Germline V gene data show CDR1 as GTSNPN and CDR2 as SVGIG (reference sequence). The CDR3 sequence: CAWGQGRMFDTEAFF. CDR3 DNA: TGTGCCTGGGGACAGGGCAGGATGTTTGACACTGAAGCTTTCTTT.

The chain is built from TRBV29-1 and TRBJ2-1, with no clear D. V lost 7 bases, J lost 6 bases, and 13 bases lay in between. From germline, CDR1 is SQVTM and CDR2 ANQGSEA. There are 12 residues in the CDR3. The CDR3 region is CSAEVTINEQFF. In DNA form, the CDR3 reads TGCAGCGCCGAGGTCACTATCAATGAGCAGTTCTTC.

The chain carries TRBV29-1 and TRBJ2-4; 7 bases map to TRBD1. Germline V gives CDR1 SQVTM, CDR2 ANQGSEA. With 7 bases clipped from V and 3 bases from J, the junction kept 18 bases outside the gene matches. The CDR3 consists of 17 residues. CDR3 sequence (DNA): TGCAGCGCCGCTTCGTCAGAGGGGGCGGCATTCAAAAACATTCAGTACTTC. Protein product: CSAASSEGAAFKNIQYF.

The V gene is TRBV11-3, the J gene TRBJ2-6, with 7 bases matching TRBD1. J gave up 2 bases and V 4 bases, and 2 bases lay outside the gene matches. CDR1 and CDR2 from the germline V gene are SGHNT and YENEEA. This CDR3 has 15 amino acids. In DNA form, the CDR3 reads TGTGCCAGCAGCTCACAGGGGCCTGGGGCCAACGTCCTGACTTTC. It codes for CASSSQGPGANVLTF. The full variable domain, rest sourced from reference TRBV11-3 and TRBJ2-6, is EAGVVQSPRYKIIEKKQPVAFWCNPISGHNTLYWYLQNLGQGPELLIRYENEEAVDDSQLPKDRFSAERLKGVDSTLKIQPAELGDSAVYLCASSSQGPGANVLTFGAGSRLTVL.

This clone came up a few times. This sequence joins TRBV28 and TRBJ2-7, with 8 positions matching TRBD2. Trimming at V came to 6 bases and at J to 0 bases, leaving 4 bases not matched to a gene. CDR1 is MDHEN, CDR2 SYDVKM, per germline. This CDR3 has 14 residues. The CDR3 sequence is CASSRGGNSYEQYF. The CDR3 bases are TGTGCCAGCAGCCGCGGGGGGAACTCCTACGAGCAGTACTTC.

In nucleotides, the CDR3 is TGTGCCTGGAGTGCCTCGCAGGGAAATGAGCAGTTCTTC. As protein: CAWSASQGNEQFF. The rearrangement joins TRBV30 to TRBJ2-1, with a tentative D call TRBD1 (5 bases). Per the germline V gene, CDR1 is GTSNPN and CDR2 is SVGIG (reference sequence). Trimming shortened V by 1 base and J by 7 bases, and 11 bases separated the two germline ends. The CDR3 sequence is 13 residues long.

The CDR3 spells CASSQQTGTAFF. As DNA, the CDR3 is TGTGCCAGCAGCCAGCAGACAGGGACAGCTTTCTTT. The chain recombines TRBV14 with TRBJ1-1; 7 nucleotides align to TRBD1. The CDR3 spans 12 residues. V was pared by 3 bases and J by 10 bases, with 5 bases of the junction left unmatched. The germline CDR1 and CDR2 sequences are SGHDN and FVKESK.

On this clone: The junction and the germline gene differ at one end; a read error may be behind it. V gene TRBV15 combines with J gene TRBJ1-5; the match to TRBD1 covers 10 bases. Per germline, CDR1 LNHNV and CDR2 YYDKDF (reference sequence). The CDR3 is 14 amino acids. CDR3 residues: CATNRQGASQPQHF. For the CDR3, the DNA is TGTGCCACCAACAGACAGGGGGCGAGTCAGCCCCAGCATTTT.

The rearrangement uses TRBV5-1 and TRBJ2-5; 11 bases are a match to TRBD2. The CDR3 covers 18 residues. CDR1 and CDR2 (germline): SGHRS, YFSETQ. Germline trimming cut 1 base from V and 1 base from J; bases unmatched to any gene: 9. CDR3 bases: TGCGCCAGCAGCTTGTTGGCGGCTAGCGGGGGGCCCCAAGAGACCCAGTACTTC. Translation gives CASSLLAASGGPQETQYF.

The chain combines TRBV15 with TRBJ2-7, with D possibly being TRBD1 (6 bases). Germline CDR1 reads LNHNV; CDR2 reads YYDKDF (reference sequence). The ends were cut back, 5 bases at V and 2 bases at J, with 13 bases in the middle. This CDR3 region has 14 residues. The DNA of the CDR3 is TGTGCCACCAGCGGCACAGGGACCCCCTACGAGCAGTACTTC. Protein: CATSGTGTPYEQYF.

The chain carries TRBV29-1 and TRBJ2-7; TRBD2 aligns across 7 bases. Germline V CDR1 and CDR2: SQVTM, ANQGSEA. CDR3 length: 13 residues. Trimming cost V 5 bases and J 10 bases; bases outside gene matches: 14. DNA of the CDR3: TGCAGCGTTAAAAGCGGGGCCCTCCGGGATCAGTACTTC. Protein: CSVKSGALRDQYF.

V and J are TRBV25-1 and TRBJ2-1; D is uncertain. The germline V gene encodes CDR1 MGHDK and CDR2 SYGVNS. There are 14 residues in the CDR3. With 3 bases removed from V and 5 bases from J, the gap between germline ends came to 11 bases. CDR3 sequence (DNA): TGTGCCAGCAGTGACCCGGGTAGGGACAATGAGCAGTTCTTC. Its protein product is CASSDPGRDNEQFF. Full variable domain (missing parts from reference TRBV25-1 and TRBJ2-1): EADIYQTPRYLVIGTGKKITLECSQTMGHDKMYWYQQDPGMELHLIHYSYGVNSTEKGDLSSESTVSRIRTEHFPLTLESARPSHTSQYLCASSDPGRDNEQFFGPGTRLTVL.

The V and J genes are TRBV6-5 and TRBJ1-2; 7 bases are a match to TRBD1. J was trimmed by 5 bases and V by 4 bases; bases with no gene match: 13. CDR1 is MNHEY, CDR2 SVGAGI, per germline. This CDR3 is 16 amino acids long. The CDR3 DNA is TGTGCCAGCAGTTTAACCCCCAGGGGGACGTATTATGGCTACACCTTC. It yields the protein CASSLTPRGTYYGYTF.